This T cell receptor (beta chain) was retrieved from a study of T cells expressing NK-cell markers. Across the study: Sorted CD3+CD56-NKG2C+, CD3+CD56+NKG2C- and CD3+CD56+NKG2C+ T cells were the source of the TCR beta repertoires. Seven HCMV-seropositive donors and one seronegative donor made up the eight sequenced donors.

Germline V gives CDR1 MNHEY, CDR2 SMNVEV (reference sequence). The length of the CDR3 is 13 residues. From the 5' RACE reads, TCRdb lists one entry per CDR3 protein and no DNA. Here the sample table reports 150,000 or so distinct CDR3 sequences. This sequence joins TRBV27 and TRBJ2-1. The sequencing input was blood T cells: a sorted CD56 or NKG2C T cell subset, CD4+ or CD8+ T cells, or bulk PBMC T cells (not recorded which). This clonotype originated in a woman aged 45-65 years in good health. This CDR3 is CASSWTAHDEQFF.